This TCR beta chain came from a study of T-cell reconstitution after alpha-beta-depleted transplantation in children. Unique molecular identifiers featured in how the TCRbeta library was prepared. TCRdb processed the PCR reads anew with MiXCR; each CDR3 protein has one entry. The table records more than 550,000 distinct CDR3 sequences, about 10% of them present only once. The CDR3 loop spans 13 amino acids. The V and J ends lost 4 bases and 4 bases respectively, with 10 bases between them. Germline V gene data show CDR1 as SGHDT and CDR2 as YYEEEE. The clonotype comes from a human donor who donated a stem cell graft to a child with acute myeloid leukemia. The J gene is TRBJ2-3, the V gene TRBV5-6; the D gene is possibly TRBD2 (6 bases). Here the sequenced sample was PBMCs from the stem cell graft donor, taken from the stem cell graft. This chain's CDR3 is CASSQTSADTQYF. The CDR3 DNA reads TGTGCCAGCAGCCAGACTAGTGCAGATACGCAGTATTTT. The whole variable domain, remainder taken from reference TRBV5-6 and TRBJ2-3, is DAGVTQSPTHLIKTRGQQVTLRCSPKSGHDTVSWYQQALGQGPQFIFQYYEEEERQRGNFPDRFSGHQFPNYSSELNVNALLLGDSALYLCASSQTSADTQYFGPGTRLTVL.